This T cell receptor (beta chain) originates from a study of beta chain features in type 1 diabetes (dated by TCRdb to 2016 to 2019). Some background on the complete study: No differences in mean age, gender distribution, total cell number or subset yield were found between patients and healthy donors. Across all samples, 90 million to 130 million sorted cells were examined, and cell number per subset correlated strongly with RNA yield. In the study, recently diagnosed type 1 diabetes patients and matched healthy donors were compared on the TCRB repertoires of their sorted circulating CD4+ T cell subsets. Regulatory and stem cell-like memory subsets were isolated from only 8 patients and roughly 8 healthy donors, whereas naive and central memory subsets came from all 28 donors.

A word on this clone: What antigen it recognizes has not been identified. Base qualities are not recorded, but no much larger clone differs from it by a single base.

The paper as a whole reports these results and caveats: Naive, central memory and regulatory TCRB repertoires appeared more similar among patients than among healthy donors. Shorter templates might be favored by PCR, yet because patient and control samples were amplified and corrected together, any such skew would affect both groups equally. Type 1 diabetes patients showed a moderate but significant shortening of TCRB CDR3 length in all four CD4+ subsets. Because cDNA was sequenced instead of genomic DNA, highly expressing activated cells could be over-represented, though the groups showed no difference in activation or CD3 levels. HLA sub-analyses involved small numbers of individuals, so any influence of HLA type on TCRB rearrangement remained unresolved. At VDJ recombination sites, type 1 diabetes patients had fewer insertions and more deleted nucleotides, which implies abnormalities in thymic rearrangement.

Cut back by 0 bases and 3 bases, the V and J ends lie 21 bases apart. From its cysteine to its phenylalanine, the CDR3 spans 19 amino acids. The DNA shown is the 57-base CDR3, in frame from base 1. For CDR1 and CDR2, the germline V gene lists SGHDN and FVKESK. The High Capacity cDNA Reverse Transcription Kit was used to reverse transcribe all of the isolated RNA, meaning that expressed TCRB transcripts were what got sequenced. Naive, central memory and regulatory T cell samples underwent deep immunoSEQ sequencing, averaging around 4 million total reads per sample. Sorted cells were lysed in RLT buffer and RNA was extracted with DNase-treated RNeasy Micro or Mini kits, depending on cell number. To prevent cross-contamination, each cell subset was processed individually, whereas patient and healthy donor samples were processed jointly. Using the immunoSEQ multiplex PCR, TCRB sequences were amplified from cDNA into 87-bp fragments spanning the CDR3 region. Sequencing of the amplicons was performed on the Illumina HiSeq platform. Turning to the authors' computational methods: PCR bias was computationally corrected using synthetic template baselines, reads within Hamming distance 2 were collapsed, and singletons that could not be merged were discarded. By aligning reads against IMGT, V, D and J genes, CDR3 length, and insertions or deletions at six rearrangement sites were assigned. Within each subset, clonotype counts were normalized to sorted cell number, and only after that were true diversity and Gini coefficients computed with the tcR R package. The overlap coefficient, calculated on TCRB nucleotide sequences, was used to measure repertoire sharing. The table comes from immuneACCESS by way of TCRdb, which keeps in-frame sequences with V and J called. Part of the clones is missing from these tables; in studies checked, under half for an unresolved V gene and the rest for unknown reasons. The V and J calls and clone size come from that table; D and trimming were worked out from the DNA. This sample comprises under 350,000 clones, 8% of them detected only once. The top ten hold roughly 0.94% of the sample.

From each donor, a single peripheral blood sample of 95 to 150 mL on average was drawn into heparinised tubes. Using a panel that included CD45RO, CCR7, CD25, CD127, CD95 and CD27, naive, central memory, regulatory and stem cell-like memory CD4+ T cells were sorted on a BD FACSAria II. A purity above 95% was achieved for all sorted populations. PBMCs were isolated immediately by Lymphoprep density gradient centrifugation and stained directly without culture. To minimize batch effects, samples were stained and sorted in pairs, one healthy donor with one patient per experiment. The specimen sequenced was central memory CD4+ T cells from blood. The origin of this receptor is a woman in her late teens or twenties in good health. The V and J segments used are TRBV14 and TRBJ1-5; TRBD1 might be the D gene, on 6 matching bases. The nucleotide sequence is given as TGTGCCAGCAGCCAAGACCAAAATAAGACAGGTTATTCCAATCAGCCCCAGCATTTT. This gives the protein CASSQDQNKTGYSNQPQHF.